The 3 T cell receptor beta chains below come from one sample, sequenced in a study of blood T cell repertoires in COVID-19. Clones were read by immunoSEQ multiplex PCR, and TCRdb kept only the in-frame ones, dropping some. The profile shows 200,000 to 250,000 clones, around 80% of them singletons. Sequenced material: PBMCs or T cells enriched from blood (not recorded which). The receptors stem from a man in his 60s who had recovered from COVID-19.

V usage is TRBV4-1 and J usage is TRBJ2-7, with 8 bases matching TRBD2. CDR3 length: 18 residues. The junction had 15 bases not matched to a gene; V was cut back by 0 bases and J by 5 bases. Germline V lookup: CDR1 MGHRA, CDR2 YSYEKL. The CDR3 here is CASSQDVVREGPRDEQYF. As DNA, the CDR3 is TGCGCCAGCAGCCAAGATGTTGTCCGGGAGGGACCTAGGGACGAGCAGTACTTC.

The J gene is TRBJ1-1, the V gene TRBV27; 8 nucleotides match TRBD1. The CDR3 is made up of 14 amino acids. CDR1 and CDR2 (germline): MNHEY, SMNVEV (reference sequence). V shed 8 bases, J shed 2 bases, and the junction held 7 bases outside the gene matches. This CDR3 is CASGDRGGNTEAFF. Written as DNA, the CDR3 is TGTGCCAGCGGAGACAGGGGTGGTAACACTGAAGCTTTCTTT.

This sequence joins TRBV5-5 and TRBJ2-3, with D possibly matching TRBD1 (6 bases). The V and J ends lost 4 bases and 2 bases respectively, with 14 bases between them. This CDR3 comprises 15 residues. Germline V lookup: CDR1 SGHKS, CDR2 YYEKEE (reference sequence). The CDR3, as DNA: TGTGCCAGCAGCCACCAGGGGCCCCCCACAGATACGCAGTATTTT. Translation gives CASSHQGPPTDTQYF.